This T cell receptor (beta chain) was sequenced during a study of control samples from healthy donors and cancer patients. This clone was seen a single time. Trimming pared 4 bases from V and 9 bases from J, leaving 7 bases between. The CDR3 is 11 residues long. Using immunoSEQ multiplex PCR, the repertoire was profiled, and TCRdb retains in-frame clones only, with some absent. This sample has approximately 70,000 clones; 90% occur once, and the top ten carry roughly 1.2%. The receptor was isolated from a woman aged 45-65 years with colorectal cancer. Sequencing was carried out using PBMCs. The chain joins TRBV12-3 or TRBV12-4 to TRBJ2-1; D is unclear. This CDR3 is CASSYRTEQFF. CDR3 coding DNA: TGTGCCAGCAGTTACCGGACTGAGCAGTTCTTC.